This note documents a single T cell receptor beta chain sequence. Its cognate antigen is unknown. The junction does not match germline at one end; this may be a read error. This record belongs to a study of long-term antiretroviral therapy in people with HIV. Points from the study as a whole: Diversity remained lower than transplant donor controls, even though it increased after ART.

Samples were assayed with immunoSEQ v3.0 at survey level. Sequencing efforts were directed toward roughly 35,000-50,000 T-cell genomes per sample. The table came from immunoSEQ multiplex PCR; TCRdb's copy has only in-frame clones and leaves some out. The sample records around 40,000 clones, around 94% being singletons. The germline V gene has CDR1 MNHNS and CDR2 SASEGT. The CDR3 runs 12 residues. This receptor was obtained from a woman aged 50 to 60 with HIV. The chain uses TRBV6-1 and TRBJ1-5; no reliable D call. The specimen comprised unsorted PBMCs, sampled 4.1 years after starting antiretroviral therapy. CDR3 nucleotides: TGTGCCAGCATGCATAGCAGTCAGCCCCAGCATTTT. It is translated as CASMHSSQPQHF.